Following are 16 T cell receptor beta chains from one sample sequenced in a study of cytomegalovirus exposure and HLA in healthy donors. Both 60 Vbeta primers and 13 Jbeta primers went into the PCR. Only in-frame clones appear in the TCRdb table, and some are missing; sequencing was by immunoSEQ multiplex PCR. Of under 200,000 clones in the sample, roughly 80% were seen once. Sequencing was carried out using PBMCs. The receptor source for this set is a male donor in good health and CMV-seropositive.

This clone has a single count. V usage is TRBV10-3 and J usage is TRBJ2-5, with D possibly matching TRBD2 (5 bases). Trimming stripped 7 bases from V and 5 bases from J, with 14 bases between. CDR1 ENHRY and CDR2 SYGVKD come from the germline V gene. The CDR3 spans 13 residues. The CDR3 is CAINHDQRETQYF. The CDR3 DNA sequence: TGTGCCATCAATCACGACCAGCGGGAGACCCAGTACTTC.

This clone was counted between two and nine times. CDR3 DNA sequence: TGCAGCGGCCGAGAGGGACAGGGGCTTTGGGAGACCCAGTACTTC. Residues: CSGREGQGLWETQYF. V is TRBV29-1 and J is TRBJ2-5; 10 bases agree with TRBD1. Germline V gene lookup returns CDR1 SQVTM and CDR2 ANQGSEA. The CDR3 totals 15 residues. J lost 5 bases, V lost 7 bases, and 13 bases had no gene match.

Only a few counts were recorded for this clone. The chain links TRBV7-6 to TRBJ2-5; tentative D call: TRBD1 (5 bases). CDR1 and CDR2 (germline): SGHVS, FNYEAQ. The V end was cut by 1 base, the J end by 5 bases, with 8 bases between. This CDR3 is 13 amino acids long. The CDR3 coding sequence is TGTGCCAGCAGCTTAGGGGGCGGTGAGACCCAGTACTTC. Translation gives CASSLGGGETQYF.

V gene TRBV6-1 combines with J gene TRBJ2-4; TRBD1 is a possible D gene (6 bases). This CDR3 spans 16 amino acids. Between the trimmed V and J ends, which lost 1 base and 2 bases, there was a span of 12 bases. The germline V gene encodes CDR1 MNHNS and CDR2 SASEGT. The CDR3 DNA follows: TGTGCCAGCAGTGAAGTTACAGGGTCCCCCAAAAACATTCAGTACTTC. Translation gives CASSEVTGSPKNIQYF.

This clone was seen just once. Sequence at one end of the junction differs from germline and may be a read error. This sequence joins TRBV7-9 and TRBJ2-7, with D hard to call. The CDR3 totals 13 residues. Germline-derived CDR1 and CDR2 are SEHNR and FQNEAQ (reference sequence). DNA for the CDR3: TGTTCCAGCAGCCGTTATCCCCCCTACGAGCAGTACTTC. It specifies CSSSRYPPYEQYF.

The rearrangement uses TRBV7-9 and TRBJ2-1, with TRBD2 matching 13 bases. Germline V gene data show CDR1 as SEHNR and CDR2 as FQNEAQ (reference sequence). This CDR3 is built from 16 residues. With 2 bases clipped from V and 4 bases from J, the junction kept 2 bases outside the gene matches. CDR3 in DNA: TGTGCCAGCAGCTTAATGGGACTAGCGGGATACAATGAGCAGTTCTTC. Its translation is CASSLMGLAGYNEQFF.

The chain links TRBV7-2 to TRBJ2-7; TRBD2 is a possible D gene (5 bases). CDR3 size: 14 residues. V gave up 4 bases and J gave up 5 bases, with 15 bases separating them. Germline V gene data show CDR1 as SGHTA and CDR2 as FQGNSA. The CDR3 reads CASSSAAVGDEQYF. For the CDR3, the DNA is TGTGCCAGCAGCTCAGCGGCGGTAGGCGACGAGCAGTACTTC.

Details on this clone: The sample has other DNA sequences that encode this CDR3 too. The V and J genes are TRBV18 and TRBJ2-7, with D tentatively TRBD2 (5 bases). Germline V gene sequence: CDR1 KGHSH, CDR2 LQKENI. Deletions cut 2 bases from V and 0 bases from J, with 5 bases between. The CDR3 is 13 amino acids. The CDR3 sequence is CASSPTSSYEQYF. The CDR3 DNA follows: TGTGCCAGCTCACCAACTAGCTCCTACGAGCAGTACTTC.

This sequence joins TRBV27 and TRBJ1-2; D call uncertain. The CDR3 runs 13 residues. V gave up 7 bases and J gave up 0 bases, with 9 bases separating them. Germline loops: CDR1 MNHEY, CDR2 SMNVEV (reference sequence). CDR3 region: CASMGHSNYGYTF. Written as DNA, the CDR3 is TGTGCCAGCATGGGCCATTCTAACTATGGCTACACCTTC.

This clone appeared once. In DNA form, the CDR3 reads TGTGCCAGCAGGGAGCGGAGCCACGTCAATCAGCCCCAGCATTTT. It encodes CASRERSHVNQPQHF. The chain joins TRBV7-2 to TRBJ1-5, with no clear D. V dropped 6 bases and J dropped 3 bases, with 15 bases sitting between them. In germline, CDR1 is SGHTA, CDR2 FQGNSA. This CDR3 spans 15 amino acids.

Only one count was recorded for this clone. One junction end does not reproduce the germline sequence, and a read error may be involved. V usage is TRBV7-9 and J usage is TRBJ2-7; 13 bases line up with TRBD2. The CDR3 contains 16 residues. Germline CDR1 is SEHNR and CDR2 is FQNEAQ (reference sequence). CDR3: CSSSLGLAGESYEQYF. CDR3 DNA sequence: TGTTCCAGCAGCTTAGGACTAGCGGGAGAATCGTACGAGCAGTACTTC.

The rearrangement links TRBV29-1 to TRBJ2-1, with 7 bases lining up with TRBD2. CDR3 size: 14 residues. Germline lookup yields CDR1 SQVTM and CDR2 ANQGSEA. Trimming took 8 bases from V and 0 from J; bases not matched to a gene: 7. The CDR3 DNA reads TGCAGCTCTGGGACTACCCTCTCCTACAATGAGCAGTTCTTC. It encodes CSSGTTLSYNEQFF.

The chain uses TRBV11-2 and TRBJ2-7; perhaps TRBD1 as D (5 bases). CDR3 length equals 15 residues. The germline V gene has CDR1 SGHAT and CDR2 FQNNGV. The V end was cut by 1 base, the J end by 2 bases, with 12 bases between. Here the CDR3 reads CASSLGGVGTYEQYF. The CDR3 region has the DNA TGTGCCAGCAGCTTAGGGGGCGTCGGAACCTACGAGCAGTACTTC.

The chain uses TRBV29-1 and TRBJ2-3, with 13 bases aligning to TRBD2. Germline CDR1 SQVTM, CDR2 ANQGSEA. Germline trimming cut 4 bases from V and 0 bases from J; bases unmatched to any gene: 16. The CDR3 consists of 20 residues. The CDR3 nucleotides read TGCAGCGTTGTAGTCTACGGACTAGCGGGAGTTATAAGAAGCACAGATACGCAGTATTTT. Translating gives CSVVVYGLAGVIRSTDTQYF.

This clone has only a few counts. This CDR3 reads CAWSPGGETQYF. The CDR3 region has the DNA TGTGCCTGGAGTCCGGGAGGAGAGACCCAGTACTTC. This chain connects TRBV30 to TRBJ2-5; 7 bases map to TRBD2. V lost 2 bases to trimming and J lost 4 bases; unmatched junction nucleotides: 1. The germline CDR1 and CDR2 sequences are GTSNPN and SVGIG (reference sequence). The CDR3 sequence is 12 residues long.

The chain employs TRBV6-1 and TRBJ2-7, with 10 bases fitting TRBD1. The CDR3 has 15 residues. Germline V gene data show CDR1 as MNHNS and CDR2 as SASEGT. V shed 6 bases, J shed 7 bases, and the junction held 12 bases outside the gene matches. The CDR3: CASRNSGQGTKEQYF. For the CDR3, the DNA is TGTGCCAGCAGAAATTCGGGACAGGGGACGAAGGAGCAGTACTTC.